Each of the 30 T cell receptor beta chains below was sequenced from the same sample in a study of CD8+CD57+ T cells in acquired aplastic anemia. It was genomic DNA that served as the template for profiling TCR beta VDJ and CDR3. From the reads, TCRdb called clonotypes with MiXCR, one entry per CDR3 protein. The data show some 150,000 distinct CDR3 sequences, around 75% seen once. Individuals selected for sequencing had exhibited CD8+CD57+ cell expansion on flow cytometry. The sequenced sample consisted of sorted CD4+, CD8+, or CD8+CD57+ T cells (not recorded which) from PBMCs. These receptors were collected from a human donor with aplastic anemia.

The chain has TRBV20-1 and TRBJ1-6; D is unresolved. CDR3 size: 15 residues. Germline V gene data show CDR1 as DFQATT and CDR2 as SNEGSKA (reference sequence). The V end was cut by 0 bases, the J end by 7 bases, with 13 bases between. The CDR3 loop reads CSARDLGFRNSPLHF. For the CDR3, the DNA is TGCAGTGCTAGAGATTTGGGGTTCAGGAATTCACCCCTCCACTTT.

The V gene is TRBV10-2, the J gene TRBJ2-5; TRBD1 matches 12 bases. The germline gives CDR1 WSHSY, CDR2 SAAADI. J lost 5 bases, V lost 2 bases, and 3 bases had no gene match. The CDR3 spans 15 residues. The DNA of the CDR3 is TGCGCCAGCAGTGAGGGGACAGGGGGCTCGGAGACCCAGTACTTC. This gives the protein CASSEGTGGSETQYF.

This clonotype was seen only a few times. In this CDR3 the conserved last residue, phenylalanine or tryptophan, is missing, so a read error is likely. It is unclear where the CDR3 begins or ends on the DNA, so no DNA is shown, and the CDR3 is as TCRdb lists it. This chain links TRBV6-4 with TRBJ2-1; TRBD2, as called in the table, went unchecked against the DNA. The CDR3 totals 12 residues, both ends included. The V gene's germline CDR1 is MRHNA and CDR2 SNTAGT. The CDR3 sequence is CASSDSGTSGDT.

The J gene is TRBJ1-2, the V gene TRBV30; D is unclear. This CDR3 is built from 15 residues. The V gene lost 3 bases and the J gene lost 3 bases, with 17 bases spanning the gap. CDR1 is GTSNPN and CDR2 is SVGIG in the germline V gene (reference sequence). As DNA, the CDR3 is TGTGCCTGGAGCCCGCCTTCTGTTGGAGACTATGGCTACACCTTC. Protein sequence: CAWSPPSVGDYGYTF.

A remark on this clonotype: An end of the junction does not agree with germline; a read error may underlie this. The chain couples TRBV9 to TRBJ2-2; maybe TRBD2 (5 bases). Germline loops: CDR1 SGDLS, CDR2 YYNGEE. The CDR3 covers 14 residues. The CDR3 region has the DNA TGTGCCAGCAGCGATAGTGCGAACACCGGGGAGCTGCTTTTT. As protein: CASSDSANTGELLF.

The J gene is TRBJ2-7, the V gene TRBV10-2; 10 bases agree with TRBD1. The germline V gene encodes CDR1 WSHSY and CDR2 SAAADI. V lost 4 bases, J lost 6 bases, and 0 bases stayed unmatched. CDR3 length: 12 residues. The CDR3 DNA reads as TGCGCCAGCAGTGGGGACAGGGGCGAGCAGTACGTC. Translating gives CASSGDRGEQYV.

This clonotype has just one count. The V call is TRBV14, the J call TRBJ1-1, with unresolved D. The CDR3 covers 14 residues. Looked up from germline, CDR1 is SGHDN and CDR2 is FVKESK. V was pared by 1 base and J by 3 bases, with 9 bases between. Written as DNA, the CDR3 is TGTGCCAGCAGCCAAGTGATGGGGTACACTGAAGCTTTCTTT. This encodes CASSQVMGYTEAFF.

This clonotype was found a few times. The chain couples TRBV9 to TRBJ2-3, with D perhaps assigned TRBD1 or TRBD2 (6 bases each). V dropped 5 bases and J dropped 0 bases, with 13 bases sitting between them. Germline-derived CDR1 and CDR2 are SGDLS and YYNGEE. This CDR3 is 15 amino acids long. DNA for the CDR3: TGTGCCAGCAGTGAGGTAGGGGGGAGCACAGATACGCAGTATTTT. Amino acids: CASSEVGGSTDTQYF.

The rearrangement uses TRBV24-1 and TRBJ1-3, with TRBD1 identical over 8 bases. V shed 7 bases and J 2 bases; nucleotides not matched to a gene: 12. CDR1 is KGHDR and CDR2 is SFDVKD in the germline V gene. The CDR3 has 17 amino acids. CDR3 DNA sequence: TGTGCCACCAGCTTAGCCAGGACAGGGTGGACTGGAAACACCATATATTTT. This sequence encodes CATSLARTGWTGNTIYF.

This clonotype was counted between two and nine times. This chain uses TRBV9 with TRBJ1-6, with D unresolved. Germline V gives CDR1 SGDLS, CDR2 YYNGEE. The V and J ends lost 4 bases and 9 bases respectively, with 17 bases between them. This CDR3 comprises 15 residues. This CDR3 reads CASSSTIDPTSPLHF. Written as DNA, the CDR3 is TGTGCCAGCAGCTCAACCATTGATCCCACTTCACCCCTCCACTTT.

In this sample, this clonotype turned up a few times. The chain employs TRBV5-1 and TRBJ1-2; D ambiguous. The germline gives CDR1 SGHRS, CDR2 YFSETQ. With 2 bases removed from V and 2 bases from J, the gap between germline ends came to 10 bases. The CDR3 is made up of 14 amino acids. The CDR3 region has the DNA TGCGCCAGCAGCTTTCTGACCGCAAACTATGGCTACACCTTC. Its protein product is CASSFLTANYGYTF.

The V and J genes are TRBV15 and TRBJ2-5; D is uncertain. The CDR3 runs 13 residues. Germline CDR1 LNHNV, CDR2 YYDKDF (reference sequence). The germline V and J ends were trimmed by 1 base and 4 bases, with 7 bases remaining between them. DNA of the CDR3: TGTGCCACCAGCAGAGGACGGCGAGAGACCCAGTACTTC. It encodes CATSRGRRETQYF.

The DNA for the CDR3 is TGTGCCACCAGTTCAGAACTAGCGGGAGGATATGACGGGGAGCTGTTTTTT. Its protein product is CATSSELAGGYDGELFF. The chain uses TRBV24-1 and TRBJ2-2; 12 positions match TRBD2. CDR1 is KGHDR and CDR2 is SFDVKD in the germline V gene. J was trimmed by 7 bases and V by 6 bases; bases with no gene match: 11. This CDR3 spans 17 amino acids.

V gene TRBV19 combines with J gene TRBJ1-2; 12 positions agree with TRBD1. The CDR3 runs to 14 residues. The germline gives CDR1 LNHDA, CDR2 SQIVND (reference sequence). J lost 5 bases, V lost 5 bases, and 3 bases had no gene match. The CDR3 spells CASSQGQGAYGYTF. The CDR3 DNA follows: TGTGCCAGTAGTCAGGGACAGGGGGCTTATGGCTACACCTTC.

This clonotype was observed many times. J is TRBJ2-5 and V is TRBV20-1, with D uncertain. Looked up from germline, CDR1 is DFQATT and CDR2 is SNEGSKA (reference sequence). V lost 0 bases to trimming and J lost 7 bases, with 12 bases between them. This CDR3 is 13 amino acids long. This CDR3 is CSAREWPPGTQYF. CDR3 nucleotide sequence: TGCAGTGCTAGAGAGTGGCCCCCGGGGACCCAGTACTTC.

The CDR3 sequence is CASLGQRGETQYF. The CDR3 DNA is TGTGCCAGCCTCGGACAGCGGGGAGAGACCCAGTACTTC. The chain couples TRBV5-4 to TRBJ2-5; a weak D match, TRBD2 (7 bases). CDR3 length equals 13 residues. V was shortened by 7 bases and J by 4 bases, with 14 bases between the two germline ends. The germline CDR1 and CDR2 sequences are SGHNT and YYREEE (reference sequence).

This chain's CDR3 is CAISEVEGALGGELFF. The CDR3 nucleotides are TGTGCCATCAGTGAGGTGGAGGGGGCGTTGGGCGGGGAGCTGTTTTTT. The rearrangement joins TRBV10-3 to TRBJ2-2; the D gene is possibly TRBD1 (7 bases). V lost 2 bases and J lost 7, with 17 bases in between. The CDR3 contains 16 residues. CDR1 and CDR2 from the germline V gene are ENHRY and SYGVKD.

This rearrangement joins TRBV20-1 to TRBJ1-2, with D unclear. CDR3 size: 12 residues. V lost 3 bases to trimming and J lost 8 bases, with 13 bases between them. Germline V gives CDR1 DFQATT, CDR2 SNEGSKA (reference sequence). CDR3 amino acids: CSASSWEGGYTF. For the CDR3, the DNA is TGCAGTGCTAGTAGTTGGGAAGGAGGCTACACCTTC.

This clonotype has only one observation. A read error may produce the germline difference seen at one junction end. The rearrangement links TRBV7-9 to TRBJ2-2; possibly TRBD2 for D (6 bases). Germline lookup yields CDR1 SEHNR and CDR2 FQNEAQ (reference sequence). The CDR3 is 11 residues long. DNA for the CDR3: TGTGCCAGCAGCCCAGGTAGCGGACCCGTTTTT. Encoded protein: CASSPGSGPVF.

This clonotype was observed a few times. This chain links TRBV20-1 with TRBJ2-7; 9 bases map to TRBD2. The CDR3 loop spans 14 amino acids. The germline V gene encodes CDR1 DFQATT and CDR2 SNEGSKA (reference sequence). The V and J ends lost 4 bases and 0 bases, in that order; junction bases with no gene match: 4. CDR3 loop: CSAIGGRVSYEQYF. The CDR3 DNA follows: TGCAGTGCTATCGGCGGGAGGGTCTCCTACGAGCAGTACTTC.

The chain employs TRBV15 and TRBJ2-5, with unresolved D. The CDR3 is made up of 15 amino acids. Trimming stripped 0 bases from V and 3 bases from J, with 11 bases between. Germline values: CDR1 LNHNV, CDR2 YYDKDF (reference sequence). The CDR3 DNA sequence: TGTGCCACCAGCAGAGATTCGCGGACGGAAGAGACCCAGTACTTC. It specifies CATSRDSRTEETQYF. Variable domain in full (rest from reference TRBV15 and TRBJ2-5): DAMVIQNPRYQVTQFGKPVTLSCSQTLNHNVMYWYQQKSSQAPKLLFHYYDKDFNNEADTPDNFQSRRPNTSFCFLDIRSPGLGDTAMYLCATSRDSRTEETQYFGPGTRLLVL.

This clonotype was seen only a few times. This rearrangement joins TRBV24-1 to TRBJ2-1; either TRBD1 or TRBD2 may fit D (5 bases each). Between the trimmed V and J ends, which lost 1 base and 8 bases, there was a span of 14 bases. The CDR3 contains 15 residues. Per the germline V gene, CDR1 is KGHDR and CDR2 is SFDVKD. The CDR3 sequence: CATSDFGQGVDEQFF. The CDR3 DNA reads TGTGCCACCAGTGATTTTGGGCAGGGAGTCGATGAGCAGTTCTTC.

This clonotype was detected many times. The J gene is TRBJ2-7, the V gene TRBV6-1; TRBD2 matches 7 bases. This CDR3 comprises 15 residues. Germline values: CDR1 MNHNS, CDR2 SASEGT. V dropped 0 bases and J dropped 3; count of bases not matched to a gene: 5. CDR3 coding DNA: TGTGCCAGCAGTGAAGCGACCGGGGAGGGCTACGAGCAGTACTTC. Its protein is CASSEATGEGYEQYF.

The chain carries TRBV2 and TRBJ2-1, with 7 positions matching TRBD2. V gave up 8 bases and J gave up 4 bases; unmatched junction bases: 17. The CDR3 consists of 17 residues. Germline-derived CDR1 and CDR2 are SNHLY and FYNNEI. As DNA, the CDR3 is TGTGCCAGCTTTACCACCGGGAGGAAAATCGTGTACAATGAGCAGTTCTTC. Translated: CASFTTGRKIVYNEQFF.

This clonotype was observed a handful of times. This chain links TRBV12-3 or TRBV12-4 with TRBJ2-7; D not certain. Deletions cut 5 bases from V and 6 bases from J, with 8 bases between. CDR3 length: 11 residues. The DNA for the CDR3 is TGTGCCAGCAGTCAATCTAGCGAGCAGTACTTC. Translated: CASSQSSEQYF.

CDR3 nucleotide sequence: TGTGCTAGTGGCCAGGGTGGTTACTTCGAGCAGTACTTC. It codes for CASGQGGYFEQYF. The chain is built from TRBV12-5 and TRBJ2-7; D is possibly TRBD1 (5 bases). The germline CDR1 and CDR2 sequences are LGHNT and FRNRAP. V lost 6 bases and J 6 bases, leaving 15 bases between the germline ends. The CDR3 totals 13 residues.

CDR3 sequence: CASSSQGANYGYTF. The CDR3 DNA is TGTGCCAGCAGCTCACAGGGGGCGAACTATGGCTACACCTTC. V and J are TRBV7-2 and TRBJ1-2, with 9 bases fitting TRBD1. In germline, CDR1 is SGHTA, CDR2 FQGNSA. V trimming: 4 bases; J trimming: 2 bases; junction bases outside the gene matches: 2. The CDR3 loop spans 14 amino acids.

CDR3 loop: CASTELMDSPLHF. The CDR3 DNA reads as TGTGCCAGCACCGAACTAATGGATTCACCCCTCCACTTT. V usage is TRBV5-8 and J usage is TRBJ1-6; D ambiguous. Germline lookup yields CDR1 SGHTS and CDR2 YDEGEE. The length of the CDR3 is 13 residues. V was shortened by 6 bases and J by 8 bases, with 12 bases between the two germline ends.

This sequence joins TRBV9 and TRBJ2-7, with 11 bases matching TRBD1. The CDR3 has 15 residues. From germline, CDR1 is SGDLS and CDR2 YYNGEE. V lost 5 bases and J lost 3; bases outside the gene matches: 7. The CDR3 sequence: CASRSPGQGGYEQYF. The DNA of the CDR3 is TGTGCCAGCAGGTCTCCGGGACAGGGGGGCTACGAGCAGTACTTC.

Comment on this clonotype: The junction does not match germline at one end; this may be a read error. The chain employs TRBV2 and TRBJ2-7, with D hard to call. This CDR3 region has 12 residues. From germline, CDR1 is SNHLY and CDR2 FYNNEI. This CDR3 reads CASNEEPYEQYF. Here the CDR3 DNA reads TGTGCCAGCAATGAAGAACCCTACGAGCAGTACTTC. The variable domain in full, completed from reference TRBV2 and TRBJ2-7, reads EPEVTQTPSHQVTQMGQEVILRCVPISNHLYFYWYRQILGQKVEFLVSFYNNEISEKSEIFDDQFSVERPDGSNFTLKIRSTKLEDSAMYFCASNEEPYEQYFGPGTRLTVT.